The sequence of this T cell receptor (beta chain) was determined in a study of regulatory T cells in long-lasting Graves disease (dated by TCRdb to about 2021). Background for the entire study: In the newly diagnosed Graves' disease group, patients had been taking antithyroid drugs for less than 3 months. Patients with persistent Graves' disease were compared with patients with newly diagnosed Graves' disease using TCR sequencing and RNA sequencing of peripheral blood. The study was registered as a clinical trial and conducted in China. A total of around 35 samples underwent TCR sequencing: approximately 13 from persistent and roughly 20 from newly diagnosed Graves' disease patients. The paper as a whole reports these results and caveats: Sequencing and analysis were restricted to the TCR beta chain. Persistent Graves' disease patients showed lower TCR Shannon entropy and fewer highly expanded clones than newly diagnosed patients, suggesting clonal expansion. Because the primary lesion, thyroid tissue, could not be accessed, the study looked at peripheral blood alone. A larger number of public clonotypes was shared among persistent patients (around 2,500) than among newly diagnosed patients (around 970). As a limitation, the authors acknowledged that the small sample size may reduce accuracy. Preferential use of TRBV28, TRBJ1-2 and TRBJ2-5 was observed in persistent disease, whereas TRBV20-1 and TRBJ2-1 were favored in newly diagnosed disease.

The intended sense of this specimen's time point label: newly diagnosed GD, antithyroid drugs for less than 3 months. For both TCR sequencing and RNA sequencing, RNA was extracted from PBMCs using TRIzol. The diagnosis of Graves' disease was made according to American Thyroid Association guidelines. Recruitment of patients was carried out at an endocrinology department in Xi'an, China. From each patient, approximately 9 milliliters of peripheral blood was collected into an EDTA anticoagulant tube. PBMCs were isolated by Ficoll Paque Plus density gradient separation without further T cell sorting. An Agilent 2100 Bioanalyzer and agarose gel were used to check RNA quality, while a NanoDrop 2000 measured RNA concentration. Measured from the cysteine to the phenylalanine, the CDR3 is 16 residues long. CDR3 DNA only is kept here, 48 bases in frame from base 1. Trimming at the junction amounts to 3 bases on V and 0 bases on J, and the germline ends lie 11 bases apart. The germline V gene gives CDR1 as KGHDR and CDR2 as SFDVKD.

To prepare the library, multiplex PCR was applied. The data were produced on an Illumina HiSeq 4000. To build TCR beta libraries, CDR3 regions were amplified by Arm-PCR using iRepertoire HTBI primers. Before sequencing, the PCR products underwent gel purification. Per the source publication's procedure: Across samples, 55 to 80 TRBV and 15 or so TRBJ segments were identified and used for gene usage analysis of CDR3 amino acid clonotypes. Filtered high-quality paired reads were merged into contigs using COPE and FqMerger. BLAST was used to align contigs to the IMGT TRBV, TRBD and TRBJ reference genes, and CDR3 was defined following IMGT. Any clonotype with a frequency above 0.1% was classified as a highly expanded clone. Shannon entropy served as the measure of repertoire diversity, while the Gini coefficient captured V-J evenness. Public clonotypes were defined as clonotypes shared by more than one individual. TCRdb reprocessing: public reads trimmed at Q25 with fastp, clones called with MiXCR, in-frame beta chains kept. Duplicate CDR3 protein sequences are folded into a single record with the most common DNA and genes. TCRdb, rather than the study authors, made the V and J calls. Across this sample there are more than 300,000 distinct CDR3 sequences, with roughly 10% seen only once. The ten largest clones represent approximately 19% of the sample.

As concerns this clonotype: The specificity of this receptor is unknown. No base quality information exists; no much larger clone differs at one position.

The same data also contributed to another study, on T cells in Graves' hyperthyroidism and ophthalmopathy. Reported in the second study: Stable Graves' hyperthyroidism was defined as the absence of progression to ophthalmopathy over 18 months of follow-up. Hyperthyroidism patients were newly diagnosed, had a disease duration of under 2 months, and were aged 18 to 65 years. The study excluded patients with uncontrolled infections, other autoimmune diseases, pregnancy or lactation. Diagnoses relied on clinical symptoms, serum thyroxine and TRAb, thyroid ultrasound and orbital computed tomography. The TCR CDR3 was subjected to a first round of RT-PCR using the HTBI primer set and the Qiagen OneStep RT-PCR kit. Most expanded thyroid clonotypes (frequency above 0.001) were also found in blood, which suggests that blood repertoires may mirror thyroid immune responses. In cross-validation, a model built on a 13 V-J signature told ophthalmopathy apart from stable hyperthyroidism with approximately 90% sensitivity and about 81% specificity, and in testing the same model reached 80%/75%. During validation, the model predicted progression to ophthalmopathy a median of approximately 6 months ahead of onset, with around 65% sensitivity and about 75% specificity. TCR V-J signatures able to tell the groups apart were searched for in a discovery cohort of 100 patients, of whom around 42 had Graves' ophthalmopathy and 57 had stable Graves' hyperthyroidism. An independent validation cohort of under 20 hyperthyroidism patients and about 15 patients who later progressed to ophthalmopathy tested prospective prediction of ophthalmopathy. The approximately 97 discovery patients were randomly divided into training and test sets at a 7:3 ratio. In addition, the study compared T-cell repertoires in thyroid tissue and in blood from six Graves' hyperthyroidism patients. After blood sampling, hyperthyroidism patients were treated with methimazole at a starting dose of 30 mg daily, and ophthalmopathy patients were treated with high-dose intravenous methylprednisolone. Libraries were constructed in a second round of multiplex PCR, after which size selection and purification were performed. Sequencing of the libraries was done on an Illumina HiSeq2000 using paired-end 100 bp reads. SOAPnuke was used to process the raw data, with reads discarded if the reads contained adapters or uncalled bases, had a mean Phred below 15, or lacked an exact constant-primer or identifier match. COPE v1.2.5 was used to merge the high-quality paired reads, and each unique nucleotide sequence was defined as a clonotype. Clonotypes were aligned to IMGT TRBV, TRBD and TRBJ reference segments using MiTCR v1.1. The analysis was restricted to V-J combinations with a frequency above 0.0001, which together covered 99% to 99.2% of the repertoires. The TCS score was defined as F50 (clonal expansion) divided by E x V (chaos), with BLOSUM62-based TCRdist calculated between CDR3 peptides within each V-J. Welch's t-statistics and random forest reduced 500 to 550 V-J features to 10 to 15, which were used in a naive Bayes classifier (R e1071). Sample size was not statistically predetermined, and investigators were not blinded to group allocation. TCR Vbeta CDR3 sequencing of 120 to 150 peripheral blood samples (approximately 44 ophthalmopathy, 75 hyperthyroidism and 17 progressor patients) is reported in the paper.

The rearranged segments are TRBV24-1 and TRBJ2-1; a tentative D call is TRBD2 (6 bases match). The clonotype originates from a woman under 30 with Graves disease. Donor details come from another sample of the same person, matched by shared clones. The sequences come from peripheral blood mononuclear cells (PBMCs), collected at new diagnosis, from a patient treated with antithyroid drugs. The DNA sequence is TGTGCCACCAGTGATCGTAGCGGTAGCTCCTACAATGAGCAGTTCTTC. This encodes CATSDRSGSSYNEQFF.